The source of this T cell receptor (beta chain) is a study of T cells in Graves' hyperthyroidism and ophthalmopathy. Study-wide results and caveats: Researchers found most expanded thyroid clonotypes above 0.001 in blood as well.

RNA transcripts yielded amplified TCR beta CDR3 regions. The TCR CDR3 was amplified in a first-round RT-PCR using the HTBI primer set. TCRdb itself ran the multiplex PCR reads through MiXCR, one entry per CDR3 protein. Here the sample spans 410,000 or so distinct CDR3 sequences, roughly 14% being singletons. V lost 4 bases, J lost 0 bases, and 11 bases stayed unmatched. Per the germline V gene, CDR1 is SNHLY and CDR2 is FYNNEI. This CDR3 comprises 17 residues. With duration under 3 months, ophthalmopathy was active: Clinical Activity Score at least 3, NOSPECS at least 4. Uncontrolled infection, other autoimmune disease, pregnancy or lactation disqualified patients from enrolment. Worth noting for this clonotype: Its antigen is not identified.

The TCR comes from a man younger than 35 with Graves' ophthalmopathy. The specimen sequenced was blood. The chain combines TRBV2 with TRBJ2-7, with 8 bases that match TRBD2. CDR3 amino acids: CASSVLSSGLYSYEQYF. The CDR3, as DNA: TGTGCCAGCAGTGTTTTGTCTAGCGGGTTGTACTCCTACGAGCAGTACTTC.